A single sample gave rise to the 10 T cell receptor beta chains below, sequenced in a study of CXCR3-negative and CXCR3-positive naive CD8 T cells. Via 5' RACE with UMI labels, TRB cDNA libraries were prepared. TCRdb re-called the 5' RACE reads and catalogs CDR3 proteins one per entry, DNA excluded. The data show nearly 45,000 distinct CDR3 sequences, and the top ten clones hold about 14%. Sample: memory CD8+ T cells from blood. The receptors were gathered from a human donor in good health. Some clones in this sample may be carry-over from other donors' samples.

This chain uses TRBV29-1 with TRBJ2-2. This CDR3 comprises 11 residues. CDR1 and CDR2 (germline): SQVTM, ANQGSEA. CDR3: CSVVFTGELFF.

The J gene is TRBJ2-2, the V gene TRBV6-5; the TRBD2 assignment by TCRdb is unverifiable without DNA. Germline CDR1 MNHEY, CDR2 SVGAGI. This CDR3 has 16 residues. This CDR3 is CASSPKRGGFTGELFF.

This CDR3 reads CASSPTENTEALF. This sequence joins TRBV7-6 and TRBJ1-1; the D call of TRBD1 rests on TCRdb alone, since no DNA is present to check it. CDR3 size: 13 residues. CDR1 and CDR2 from the germline V gene are SGHVS and FNYEAQ.

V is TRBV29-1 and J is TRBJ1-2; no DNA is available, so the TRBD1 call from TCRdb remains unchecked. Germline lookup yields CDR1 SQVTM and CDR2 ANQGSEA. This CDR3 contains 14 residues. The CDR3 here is CSVGQGDRNYGYTF. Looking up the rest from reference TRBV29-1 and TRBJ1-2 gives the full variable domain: SAVISQKPSRDICQRGTSLTIQCQVDSQVTMMFWYRQQPGQSLTLIATANQGSEATYESGFVIDKFPISRPNLTFSTLTVSNMSPEDSSIYLCSVGQGDRNYGYTFGSGTRLTVV.

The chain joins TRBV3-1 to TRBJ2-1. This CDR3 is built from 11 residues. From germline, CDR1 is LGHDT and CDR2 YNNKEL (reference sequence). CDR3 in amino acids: CASSQGTEQFF.

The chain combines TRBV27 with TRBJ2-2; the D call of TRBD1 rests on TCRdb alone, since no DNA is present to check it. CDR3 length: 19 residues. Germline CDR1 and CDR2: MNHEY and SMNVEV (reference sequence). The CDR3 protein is CASSLADMGGPPDTGELFF.

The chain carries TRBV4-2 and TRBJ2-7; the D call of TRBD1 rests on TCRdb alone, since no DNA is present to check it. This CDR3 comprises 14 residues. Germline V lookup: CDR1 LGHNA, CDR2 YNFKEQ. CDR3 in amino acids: CASSGGEGPYEQYF.

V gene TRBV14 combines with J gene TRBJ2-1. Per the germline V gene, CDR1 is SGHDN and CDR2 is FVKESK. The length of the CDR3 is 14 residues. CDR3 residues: CASSHHPGYNEQFF. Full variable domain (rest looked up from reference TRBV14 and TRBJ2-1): EAGVTQFPSHSVIEKGQTVTLRCDPISGHDNLYWYRRVMGKEIKFLLHFVKESKQDESGMPNNRFLAERTGGTYSTLKVQPAELEDSGVYFCASSHHPGYNEQFFGPGTRLTVL.

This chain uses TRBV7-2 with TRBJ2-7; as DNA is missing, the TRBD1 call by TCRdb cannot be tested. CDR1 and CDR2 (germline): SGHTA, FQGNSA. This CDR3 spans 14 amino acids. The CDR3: CASSLGDISYEQYF. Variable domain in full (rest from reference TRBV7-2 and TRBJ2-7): GAGVSQSPSNKVTEKGKDVELRCDPISGHTALYWYRQSLGQGLEFLIYFQGNSAPDKSGLPSDRFSAERTGGSVSTLTIQRTQQEDSAVYLCASSLGDISYEQYFGPGTRLTVT.

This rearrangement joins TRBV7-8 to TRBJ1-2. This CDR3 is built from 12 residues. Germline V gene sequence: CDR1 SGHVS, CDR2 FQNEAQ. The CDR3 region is CASSLDGVGYTF.